One sample yielded the 8 T cell receptor beta chains listed below, sequenced in a study of blood T cell repertoires in COVID-19. Produced via immunoSEQ multiplex PCR; TCRdb's table is partial and in-frame only. The profile shows 200,000 to 300,000 clones, around 85% of them singletons. Input material: peripheral blood. The receptor set was obtained from a woman aged 55-70 years with active or convalescent COVID-19.

This clone was found once. The gene calls are TRBV30 and TRBJ2-2; the match to TRBD1 covers 9 bases. Trimming removed 3 bases from V and 3 bases from J; junction bases left unmatched: 5. The CDR3 sequence is 15 residues long. Germline assignment: CDR1 GTSNPN and CDR2 SVGIG (reference sequence). The CDR3 spells CAWRAGQGDTGELFF. The DNA for the CDR3 is TGTGCCTGGAGGGCGGGACAGGGTGACACCGGGGAGCTGTTTTTT.

This chain links TRBV11-2 with TRBJ1-4, with D possibly TRBD1 on 6 matching bases. The germline CDR1 and CDR2 sequences are SGHAT and FQNNGV. Trimming stripped 5 bases from V and 6 bases from J, with 10 bases between. The CDR3 length is 13 residues. CDR3 nucleotides: TGTGCCAGCAGCCCCAGGACAGATGAAAAACTGTTTTTT. It translates to CASSPRTDEKLFF. Full variable domain (outside the CDR3, taken from reference TRBV11-2 and TRBJ1-4): EAGVAQSPRYKIIEKRQSVAFWCNPISGHATLYWYQQILGQGPKLLIQFQNNGVVDDSQLPKDRFSAERLKGVDSTLKIQPAKLEDSAVYLCASSPRTDEKLFFGSGTQLSVL.

This rearrangement joins TRBV7-2 to TRBJ1-2; maybe TRBD1 (5 bases). Germline-derived CDR1 and CDR2 are SGHTA and FQGNSA. V lost 5 bases and J 5 bases, leaving 9 bases between the germline ends. CDR3 length: 12 amino acids. The CDR3 nucleotides are TGTGCCAGCAGCAAGGGGAGGTATGGCTACACCTTC. This encodes CASSKGRYGYTF. Supplemented by reference TRBV7-2 and TRBJ1-2, the full variable domain reads GAGVSQSPSNKVTEKGKDVELRCDPISGHTALYWYRQSLGQGLEFLIYFQGNSAPDKSGLPSDRFSAERTGGSVSTLTIQRTQQEDSAVYLCASSKGRYGYTFGSGTRLTVV.

This clone was observed once. V gene TRBV2 combines with J gene TRBJ2-1; perhaps TRBD2 as D (6 bases). Germline CDR1 SNHLY, CDR2 FYNNEI. This CDR3 is 13 amino acids long. The V gene lost 9 bases and the J gene lost 0 bases, with 9 bases spanning the gap. The CDR3: CASSGSSYNEQFF. The CDR3 DNA sequence: TGTGCCAGTAGCGGAAGCTCCTACAATGAGCAGTTCTTC.

The gene calls are TRBV5-6 and TRBJ2-3; 8 bases agree with TRBD2. Trimming took 2 bases from V and 2 from J; bases not matched to a gene: 7. In germline, CDR1 is SGHDT, CDR2 YYEEEE. This CDR3 comprises 16 residues. The CDR3 region has the DNA TGTGCCAGCAGCTTTTCCGGGACTAGGACCACAGATACGCAGTATTTT. Translation gives CASSFSGTRTTDTQYF.

The chain uses TRBV14 and TRBJ2-7; 8 bases are shared with TRBD1. V lost 0 bases and J lost 6; bases outside the gene matches: 7. Per the germline V gene, CDR1 is SGHDN and CDR2 is FVKESK. This CDR3 is built from 15 residues. The CDR3, as DNA: TGTGCCAGCAGCCAAGACCTGGGGACAGGCTCCGAGCAGTACTTC. It encodes CASSQDLGTGSEQYF.

In DNA form, the CDR3 reads TGTGCCAGCAGTTTACAACGAGCTAACTATGGCTACACCTTC. Protein sequence: CASSLQRANYGYTF. The genes are TRBV27 and TRBJ1-2; D is undetermined. The CDR3 covers 14 residues. Per germline, CDR1 MNHEY and CDR2 SMNVEV (reference sequence). The V gene lost 2 bases and the J gene lost 0 bases, with 7 bases spanning the gap.

The V gene is TRBV20-1, the J gene TRBJ1-2; D remains ambiguous. Germline V gene lookup returns CDR1 DFQATT and CDR2 SNEGSKA (reference sequence). This CDR3 contains 10 residues. The V end was cut by 6 bases, the J end by 4 bases, with 6 bases between. CDR3 residues: CSAGSYGYTF. Written as DNA, the CDR3 is TGCAGTGCCGGTAGCTATGGCTACACCTTC.